This TCR beta chain was obtained from a study of long-term antiretroviral therapy in people with HIV (dated by TCRdb to 2022 to 2024). Looking at the study overall: Collection of the earliest samples took place about a decade ahead of the 2015 WHO recommendation for immediate ART, at a time when ART was typically delayed until CD4 counts fell. Test extractions of a monoclonal T-cell line alongside a few dozen polyclonal samples showed no cross-contamination during QIAcube processing. Eleven of the 30 participants with HIV were female. Whether ART initiation and durable HIV suppression were associated with changes in peripheral blood TRB repertoire composition and diversity was tested in a retrospective serial study. The cohort contributed under 200 cryopreserved PBMC samples from about 29 adults with confirmed HIV infection, collected serially over a mean of approximately 6 years (range 1-12).

With regard to this clone: The specificity of this receptor is unknown. The sample holds no much larger clone one base away, and base qualities are not on file.

Inclusion was restricted to participants for whom at least one PBMC sample before ART initiation and at least two post-ART samples were available. All participants with HIV were treated in the United States of America. Cryopreserved samples of about 0.95-10 million PBMC were thawed and washed before DNA extraction. At the time of the earliest PBMC sample, participants with HIV were aged between about 20 and 54 years. PBMC samples were contributed by each participant from 1-4 timepoints before ART initiation and 2-8 timepoints after ART initiation, with a median of 7 samples. Serial HIV viral load, CD4+ T-cell count, ART history and demographic data were obtained for every participant. Using a Qiagen kit on a QIAcube, genomic DNA was extracted from unsorted PBMC, with samples processed in batches of 12. Sequencing of the TRB variable region was done with the immunoSEQ hsTCRB v3.0 assay at survey level resolution. A depth of roughly 35,000-55,000 T-cell genomes per sample was targeted for TRB sequencing. An Illumina MiSeq with a v3 150-cycle kit was used to sequence the pooled TRB libraries. Concerning the study's data processing: Repertoire analysis was performed in R inside a reproducible Nextflow workflow that covered QC, data transformation and analysis. LymphoSeq2, an R package for AIRR-Seq data exploration, was used to implement custom analyses. Several samples that produced fewer than 5000 total TRB sequences were removed, so approximately 190 HIV repertoires were analyzed. Of the 188 retained HIV repertoires, approximately 60 were collected before and around 130 after ART initiation. Each repertoire was downsampled to 5000 TRB nucleotide sequences, and summary statistics were averaged across 100 downsampling iterations. TRB sequences were retained for analysis only if CDR3 regions of at least seven amino acids were present. Diversity was measured with a Shannon entropy-derived clonality score and the Gini coefficient. Repertoire networks linked the top 5000 CDR3 amino acid sequences whenever two sequences differed by an edit distance of one. GLIPH2 predicted antigen specificity groups and MHC restriction for TRB CDR3 amino acid sequences. CDR3 amino acid sequences were matched against VDJdb and McPAS-TCR to flag known CMV, EBV, HIV or tissue antigen associations. Pre-ART, post-ART and control groups were compared with Wilcoxon signed-rank tests and Holm-Bonferroni correction. This immuneACCESS table, as held by TCRdb, lists in-frame sequences with V and J called but not all clones. Of the missing ones, under half trace to an unresolved V gene in checked studies; the others have no known cause. V and J calls and clone size are copied from that table; D and trimming were computed from the DNA. The sample table contains about 30,000 clones; only one count was recorded for about 85% of them. The biggest ten clones account for around 8.3% of the sample.

The research as a whole found: A significant increase in TRB diversity was found to be associated with ART initiation, although TRB diversity was observed to remain significantly below that of transplant donor controls even after long-term ART. Because cell numbers in pre-ART samples were limited, unsorted PBMC were profiled instead of sorted CD4+ and CD8+ T cells. Inferences about post-ART repertoire changes are limited because no data were available on ART adherence, viral resistance or therapy changes. Since PBMC availability was limited, sequencing covered only the TCR beta chain, with no alpha chain pairing. Samples dated from the mid-2000s to the late 2010s, and the ART regimens used may be less effective than current ones. HIV repertoires had narrower CDR3 length ranges than controls, and the network structure suggested an antigen-experienced repertoire that shifted only slightly toward naive after ART. Expanded TRB clones identified before ART initiation dominated the repertoire across all time points, though the dominance fluctuated and decreased in many PLHIV after ART.

The CDR3 spans 14 residues, from the cysteine through the phenylalanine. The DNA shown is the 42-base CDR3, in frame from base 1. V is cut by 4 bases and J by 6 bases, and the space between the germline ends is 15 bases. CDR1 and CDR2 were assigned from the germline V gene as SGHTA and FQGTGA. The receptor chain draws on TRBV7-3 and TRBJ1-1; a tentative D match to TRBD1 spans 6 bases. The sample consisted of unsorted PBMCs, taken 3 years after starting antiretroviral therapy. This clonotype originated in a man in his forties with HIV. Here is the DNA: TGTGCCAGCAGCTCACAGGGATTCGAGGCTGAAGCTTTCTTT. Its translation is CASSSQGFEAEAFF.